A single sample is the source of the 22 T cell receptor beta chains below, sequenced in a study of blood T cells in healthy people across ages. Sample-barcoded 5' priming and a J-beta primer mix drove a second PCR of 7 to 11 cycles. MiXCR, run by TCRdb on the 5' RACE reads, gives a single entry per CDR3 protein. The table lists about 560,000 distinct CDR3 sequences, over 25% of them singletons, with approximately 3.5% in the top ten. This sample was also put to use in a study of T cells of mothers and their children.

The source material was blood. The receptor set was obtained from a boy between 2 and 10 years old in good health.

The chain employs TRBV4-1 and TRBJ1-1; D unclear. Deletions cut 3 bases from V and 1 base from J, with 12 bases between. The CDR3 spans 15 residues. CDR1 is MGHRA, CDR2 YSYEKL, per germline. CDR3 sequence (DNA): TGCGCCAGCAGCCAGTTCCCCGAACAGAACACTGAAGCTTTCTTT. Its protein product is CASSQFPEQNTEAFF.

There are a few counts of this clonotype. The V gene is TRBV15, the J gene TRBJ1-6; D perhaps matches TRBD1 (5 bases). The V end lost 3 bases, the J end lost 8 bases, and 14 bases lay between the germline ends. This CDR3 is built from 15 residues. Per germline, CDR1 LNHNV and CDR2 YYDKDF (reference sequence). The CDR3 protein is CATSSVGGLDSPLHF. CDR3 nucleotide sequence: TGTGCCACCAGCAGTGTCGGGGGTCTTGATTCACCCCTCCACTTT.

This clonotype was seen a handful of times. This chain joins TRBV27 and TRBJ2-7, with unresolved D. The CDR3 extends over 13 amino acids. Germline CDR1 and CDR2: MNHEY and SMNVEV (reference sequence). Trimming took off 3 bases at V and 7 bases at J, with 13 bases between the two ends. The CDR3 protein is CASSFGSLVEQYF. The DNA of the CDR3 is TGTGCCAGCAGTTTCGGTTCATTGGTAGAGCAGTACTTC.

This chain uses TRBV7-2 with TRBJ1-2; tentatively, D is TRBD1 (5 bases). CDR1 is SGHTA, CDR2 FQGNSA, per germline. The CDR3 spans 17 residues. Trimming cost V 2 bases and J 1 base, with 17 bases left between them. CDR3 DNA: TGTGCCAGCAGCTTATTGGGGGAGGGCAGAATTAACTATGGCTACACCTTC. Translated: CASSLLGEGRINYGYTF.

In nucleotides, the CDR3 is TGTGCCACCAGCAGAGCGGGACAGGGTAGCAATGAGCAGTTCTTC. This gives the protein CATSRAGQGSNEQFF. The chain recombines TRBV15 with TRBJ2-7, with 9 nucleotides matching TRBD1. The DNA end is a closer match to TRBJ2-1, so the J assignment may be wrong. Germline assignment: CDR1 LNHNV and CDR2 YYDKDF (reference sequence). The CDR3 sequence is 15 residues long.

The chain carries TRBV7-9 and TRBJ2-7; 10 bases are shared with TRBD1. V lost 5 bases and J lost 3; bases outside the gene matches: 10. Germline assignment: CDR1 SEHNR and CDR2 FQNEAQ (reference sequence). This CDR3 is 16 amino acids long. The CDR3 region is CASSPRVGQGSYEQYF. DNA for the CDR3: TGTGCCAGCAGCCCAAGAGTGGGACAGGGGAGCTACGAGCAGTACTTC.

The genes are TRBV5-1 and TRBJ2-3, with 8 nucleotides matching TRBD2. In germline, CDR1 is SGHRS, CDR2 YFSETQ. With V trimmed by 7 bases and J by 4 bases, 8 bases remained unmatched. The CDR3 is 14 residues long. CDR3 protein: CASSRGGQADTQYF. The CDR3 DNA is TGCGCCAGCTCTCGCGGGGGGCAGGCAGATACGCAGTATTTT.

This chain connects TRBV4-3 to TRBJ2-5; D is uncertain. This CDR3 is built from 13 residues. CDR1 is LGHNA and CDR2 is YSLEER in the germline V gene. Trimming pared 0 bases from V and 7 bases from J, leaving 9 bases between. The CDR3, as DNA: TGCGCCAGCAGCCAAGATAAAGACGGGACCCAGTACTTC. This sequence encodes CASSQDKDGTQYF.

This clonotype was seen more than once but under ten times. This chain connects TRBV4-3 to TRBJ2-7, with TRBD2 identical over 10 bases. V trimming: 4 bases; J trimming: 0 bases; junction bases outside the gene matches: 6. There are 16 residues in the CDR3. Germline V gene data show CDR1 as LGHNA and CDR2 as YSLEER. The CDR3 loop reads CASSPGTSVSSYEQYF. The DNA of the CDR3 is TGCGCCAGCAGCCCGGGGACTAGCGTAAGCTCCTACGAGCAGTACTTC.

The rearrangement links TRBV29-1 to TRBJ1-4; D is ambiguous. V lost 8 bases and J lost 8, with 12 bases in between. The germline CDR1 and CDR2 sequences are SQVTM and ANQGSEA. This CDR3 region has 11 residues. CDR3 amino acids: CSITTGEKLFF. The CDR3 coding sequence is TGCAGCATCACAACCGGGGAAAAACTGTTTTTT.

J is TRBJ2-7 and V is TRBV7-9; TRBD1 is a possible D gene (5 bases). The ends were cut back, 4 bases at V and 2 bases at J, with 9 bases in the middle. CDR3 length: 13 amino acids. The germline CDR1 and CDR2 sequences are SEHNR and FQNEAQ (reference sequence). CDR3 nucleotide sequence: TGTGCCAGCAGCTCCAGGGTAACCTACGAGCAGTACTTC. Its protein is CASSSRVTYEQYF.

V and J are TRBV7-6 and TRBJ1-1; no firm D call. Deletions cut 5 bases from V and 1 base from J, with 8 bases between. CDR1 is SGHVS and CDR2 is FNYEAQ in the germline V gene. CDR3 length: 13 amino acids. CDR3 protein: CASSNNWNTEAFF. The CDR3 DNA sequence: TGTGCCAGCAGCAACAACTGGAACACTGAAGCTTTCTTT. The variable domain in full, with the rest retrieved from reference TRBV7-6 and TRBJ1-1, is GAGVSQSPRYKVTKRGQDVALRCDPISGHVSLYWYRQALGQGPEFLTYFNYEAQQDKSGLPNDRFSAERPEGSISTLTIQRTEQRDSAMYRCASSNNWNTEAFFGQGTRLTVV.

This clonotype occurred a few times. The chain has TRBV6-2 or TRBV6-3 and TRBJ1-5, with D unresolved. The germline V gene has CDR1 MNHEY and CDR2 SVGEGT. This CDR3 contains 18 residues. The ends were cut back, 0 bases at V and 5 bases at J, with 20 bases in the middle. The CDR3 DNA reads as TGTGCCAGCAGTTACTCGAAATCGGGTGTTGACCATTATCAGCCCCAGCATTTT. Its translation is CASSYSKSGVDHYQPQHF.

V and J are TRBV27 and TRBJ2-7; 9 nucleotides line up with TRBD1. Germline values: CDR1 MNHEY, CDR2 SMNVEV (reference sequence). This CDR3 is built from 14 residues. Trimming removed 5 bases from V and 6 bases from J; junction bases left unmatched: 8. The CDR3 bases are TGTGCCAGCAGTACTAGGACAGGGGTGCGCGAGCAGTACTTC. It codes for CASSTRTGVREQYF.

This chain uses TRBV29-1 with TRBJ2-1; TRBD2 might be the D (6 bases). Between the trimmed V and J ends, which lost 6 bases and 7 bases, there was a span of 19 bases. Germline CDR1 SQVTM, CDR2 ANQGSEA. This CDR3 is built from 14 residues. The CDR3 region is CSVGGTSPRNEQFF. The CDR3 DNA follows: TGCAGCGTGGGGGGAACTAGTCCGAGGAATGAGCAGTTCTTC.

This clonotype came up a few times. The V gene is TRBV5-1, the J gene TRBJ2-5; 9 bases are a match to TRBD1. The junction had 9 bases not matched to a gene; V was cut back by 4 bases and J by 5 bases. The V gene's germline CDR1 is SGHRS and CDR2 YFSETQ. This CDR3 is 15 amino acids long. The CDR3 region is CASSSLGQGGETQYF. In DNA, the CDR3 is TGCGCCAGCAGCAGCCTGGGACAGGGCGGCGAGACCCAGTACTTC.

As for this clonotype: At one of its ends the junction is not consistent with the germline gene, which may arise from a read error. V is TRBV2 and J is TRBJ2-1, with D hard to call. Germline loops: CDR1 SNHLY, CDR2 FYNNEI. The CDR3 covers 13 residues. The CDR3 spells CASIFGSYNEQCF. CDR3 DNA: TGTGCCAGTATATTTGGTTCTTACAATGAGCAGTGCTTC.

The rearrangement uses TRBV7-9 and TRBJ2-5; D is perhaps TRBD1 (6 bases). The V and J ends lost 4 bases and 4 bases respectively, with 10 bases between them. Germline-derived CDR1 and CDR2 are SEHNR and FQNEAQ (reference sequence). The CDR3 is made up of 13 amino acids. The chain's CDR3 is CASSSWTAETQYF. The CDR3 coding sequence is TGTGCCAGCAGCTCCTGGACAGCAGAGACCCAGTACTTC.

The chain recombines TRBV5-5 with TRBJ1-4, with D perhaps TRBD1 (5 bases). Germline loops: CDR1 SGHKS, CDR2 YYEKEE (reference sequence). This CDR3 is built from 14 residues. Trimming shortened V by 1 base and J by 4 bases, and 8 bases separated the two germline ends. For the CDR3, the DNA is TGTGCCAGCAGCTTGTCAGGGAGTAATGAAAAACTGTTTTTT. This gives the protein CASSLSGSNEKLFF.

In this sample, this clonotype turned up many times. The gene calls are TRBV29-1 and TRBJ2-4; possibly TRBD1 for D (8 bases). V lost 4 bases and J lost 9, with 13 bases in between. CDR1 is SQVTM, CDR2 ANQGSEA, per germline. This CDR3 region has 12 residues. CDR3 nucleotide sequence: TGCAGCGTTGCACAGGGGGGGAGCATTCAGTACTTC. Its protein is CSVAQGGSIQYF.

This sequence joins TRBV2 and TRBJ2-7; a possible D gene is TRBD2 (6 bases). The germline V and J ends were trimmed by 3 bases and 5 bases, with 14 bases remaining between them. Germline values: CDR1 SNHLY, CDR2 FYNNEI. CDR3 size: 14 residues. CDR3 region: CASSETGLLNEQYF. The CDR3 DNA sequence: TGTGCCAGCAGTGAGACGGGACTCCTTAACGAGCAGTACTTC.

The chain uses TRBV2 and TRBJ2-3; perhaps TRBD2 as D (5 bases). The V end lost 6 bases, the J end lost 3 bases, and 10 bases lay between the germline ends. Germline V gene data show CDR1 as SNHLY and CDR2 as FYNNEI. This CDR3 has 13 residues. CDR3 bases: TGTGCCAGCAGAGCTTCGGGGACAGATACGCAGTATTTT. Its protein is CASRASGTDTQYF.